The rows below give T cell receptor beta chains drawn from one sample of a study of T cell repertoires in cytomegalovirus infection. These receptors' antigens are unknown. MiXCR, run by TCRdb on the reads, gives a single entry per CDR3 protein. This table has some 940,000 distinct CDR3 sequences, about a third appearing once. Specimen: cultured CD8+ T cells from PBMCs, collected from culture after CMV antigen stimulation. Receptors originate from a human donor in good health (CMV status not recorded). Some clones in this sample may be carry-over from other donors' samples. CDR3s include the opening cysteine and the closing phenylalanine or tryptophan. The order of the fields is D gene, clone size, V gene, J gene, CDR3 length, CDR3 protein, CDR3 DNA. The D gene is left open where the match is weak. Clone size is not always given. Where it is, it says once, few, many or a class for expanded clones.

TRBD1	many	TRBV7-8	TRBJ1-2	19	CASSLKPMIGDRGNYGYTF	TGTGCCAGCAGCTTGAAACCCATGATCGGGGACAGGGGAAACTATGGCTACACCTTC
-	few	TRBV10-3	TRBJ1-1	13	CAILGKGGTEAFF	TGTGCCATCTTGGGGAAGGGGGGGACTGAAGCTTTCTTT
-	-	TRBV2	TRBJ2-1	15	CASRERLPDYNEQFF	TGTGCCAGCAGGGAAAGACTACCTGATTACAATGAGCAGTTCTTC
-	-	TRBV4-1	TRBJ2-1	14	CASSQGIGADEQFF	TGCGCCAGCAGCCAGGGAATAGGGGCGGATGAGCAGTTCTTC
-	-	TRBV7-9	TRBJ2-3	15	CASRQTGWEADTQYF	TGTGCCAGCAGACAGACAGGGTGGGAGGCAGATACGCAGTATTTT
-	many	TRBV7-6	TRBJ2-1	16	CASSPRGVTGNNEQFF	TGTGCCAGCAGCCCCAGGGGGGTGACAGGCAACAATGAGCAGTTCTTC
TRBD1	many	TRBV7-2	TRBJ2-6	17	CASSLNRGGSGANVLTF	TGTGCCAGCAGCTTAAACAGGGGTGGCTCTGGGGCCAACGTCCTGACTTTC
-	many	TRBV7-3	TRBJ2-2	15	CASSLRARNTGELFF	TGTGCCAGCAGCTTAAGGGCGCGGAACACCGGGGAGCTGTTTTTT
TRBD2	few	TRBV5-6	TRBJ2-3	16	CASSSPSGGAADTQYF	TGTGCCAGCAGCTCTCCTAGCGGGGGGGCCGCAGATACGCAGTATTTT
-	-	TRBV5-1	TRBJ1-4	16	CASSASGGRINEKLFF	TGCGCCAGCAGCGCCTCCGGGGGGCGGATTAATGAAAAACTGTTTTTT
-	few	TRBV19	TRBJ2-1	13	CASSTVSYNEQFF	TGTGCCAGTAGTACGGTCTCCTACAATGAGCAGTTCTTC
-	few	TRBV6-5	TRBJ2-5	15	CASSLLGVEQETQYF	TGTGCCAGCAGTTTATTGGGGGTAGAGCAAGAGACCCAGTACTTC
-	-	TRBV6-5	TRBJ2-1	15	CASSYGSGLYNEQFF	TGTGCCAGCAGTTACGGTAGCGGCCTATACAATGAGCAGTTCTTC
-	-	TRBV19	TRBJ2-5	14	CASSIDTGGETQYF	TGTGCCAGTAGTATAGATACAGGAGGGGAGACCCAGTACTTC
-	-	TRBV12-3/TRBV12-4	TRBJ1-3	10	CASSGATIYF	TGTGCCAGCAGTGGGGCGACCATATATTTT
TRBD2	many	TRBV7-2	TRBJ2-3	16	CASSRGLAGGRDTQYF	TGTGCCAGCAGCAGGGGACTAGCGGGGGGACGAGATACGCAGTATTTT
-	few	TRBV15	TRBJ2-2	17	CATSRGYKAANTGELFF	TGTGCCACCAGCAGGGGCTATAAGGCAGCGAACACCGGGGAGCTGTTTTTT
TRBD2	many	TRBV6-1	TRBJ2-1	14	CAIPLAGNFNEQFF	TGTGCCATCCCCCTAGCGGGGAACTTTAATGAGCAGTTCTTC
-	-	TRBV7-9	TRBJ2-1	13	CASSLLFIDEQFF	TGTGCCAGCAGCTTGCTGTTTATCGATGAGCAGTTCTTC
TRBD1	-	TRBV6-6	TRBJ1-2	12	CAGSGQEGGYTF	TGTGCCGGCAGTGGACAGGAGGGCGGCTACACCTTC
-	-	TRBV7-9	TRBJ1-6	16	CASSLVPTERYSPLHF	TGTGCCAGCAGCTTAGTTCCCACAGAACGTTATTCACCCCTCCACTTT
-	-	TRBV20-1	TRBJ2-5	14	CSARENPDPQTQYF	TGCAGTGCTAGAGAAAACCCTGACCCGCAGACCCAGTACTTC
TRBD1	-	TRBV27	TRBJ1-2	13	CASSPRGQYGYTF	TGTGCCAGCAGTCCTAGGGGACAGTATGGCTACACCTTC
TRBD2	-	TRBV5-5	TRBJ2-1	15	CASSTGTSGNNEQFF	TGTGCCAGCAGCACCGGAACTAGCGGCAACAATGAGCAGTTCTTC
-	once	TRBV4-1	TRBJ1-1	13	CASSQDGQLEAFF	TGCGCCAGCAGCCAAGATGGACAGTTGGAAGCTTTCTTT
-	few	TRBV7-6	TRBJ2-1	14	CASSLVGQGIEQFF	TGTGCCAGCAGCTTAGTAGGCCAGGGCATTGAGCAGTTCTTC
-	-	TRBV7-9	TRBJ1-1	12	CASSQNGQEAFF	TGTGCCAGCAGCCAAAATGGACAGGAAGCTTTCTTT
TRBD1	-	TRBV10-3	TRBJ1-2	14	CAIRTQGAYYGYTF	TGTGCCATCAGGACACAGGGGGCCTACTATGGCTACACCTTC
-	few	TRBV6-5	TRBJ2-1	16	CASSPIDLTRVDEQFF	TGTGCCAGCAGCCCAATCGATCTAACTCGAGTCGATGAGCAGTTCTTC
-	-	TRBV5-6	TRBJ2-3	16	CASSLEGLWAPNLQYF	TGTGCCAGCAGCTTGGAAGGACTCTGGGCCCCTAACTTACAGTATTTT
-	-	TRBV10-3	TRBJ2-1	15	CAINDRDSLYNEQFF	TGTGCCATCAATGACCGGGACTCCCTCTACAATGAGCAGTTCTTC
TRBD1	many	TRBV19	TRBJ1-2	16	CASGPGQGSSNYGYTF	TGTGCCAGTGGACCGGGACAGGGGTCCAGTAACTATGGCTACACCTTC
-	-	TRBV9	TRBJ2-2	15	CASSQWGRGTGELFF	TGTGCCAGCAGCCAGTGGGGACGTGGCACCGGGGAGCTGTTTTTT
-	-	TRBV2	TRBJ2-2	16	CASSGVGGPNTGELFF	TGTGCCAGCAGTGGGGTCGGCGGGCCGAACACCGGGGAGCTGTTTTTT
-	-	TRBV27	TRBJ2-5	15	CASSRRKTGLETQYF	TGTGCCAGCAGTCGGAGGAAAACAGGGTTGGAGACCCAGTACTTC
-	-	TRBV2	TRBJ1-6	17	CASSDPVQGAGNSPLHF	TGTGCCAGCAGTGATCCTGTACAGGGAGCGGGTAATTCACCCCTCCACTTT
-	few	TRBV20-1	TRBJ1-2	12	CSAETGYYGYTF	TGCAGTGCTGAAACAGGGTACTATGGCTACACCTTC
TRBD1	-	TRBV2	TRBJ1-2	14	CAKPYRGDRDGYTF	TGTGCCAAGCCGTATCGGGGGGACAGGGACGGCTACACCTTC
-	-	TRBV15	TRBJ2-3	15	CATQPRKRSTDTQYF	TGTGCCACCCAACCAAGGAAGCGGAGCACAGATACGCAGTATTTT
TRBD1	-	TRBV6-5	TRBJ2-7	12	CASSDRAHEQYF	TGTGCCAGCAGCGACAGGGCCCACGAGCAGTACTTC
TRBD1	-	TRBV15	TRBJ2-6	16	CATRGQVASGANVLTF	TGTGCCACCAGAGGACAGGTCGCTTCTGGGGCCAACGTCCTGACTTTC
-	many	TRBV7-9	TRBJ2-2	11	CATLGTGELFF	TGTGCGACTCTCGGGACCGGGGAGCTGTTTTTT
TRBD1	-	TRBV5-1	TRBJ1-6	15	CASSLNRGSASPLHF	TGCGCCAGCAGCTTAAACAGGGGATCAGCTTCACCCCTCCACTTT
-	-	TRBV4-1	TRBJ2-2	16	CASSSFQNSNTGELFF	TGCGCCAGCAGCTCGTTTCAGAACTCGAACACCGGGGAGCTGTTTTTT
-	-	TRBV6-1	TRBJ2-3	15	CASSELEQAEDTQYF	TGTGCCAGCAGTGAACTGGAGCAGGCTGAAGATACGCAGTATTTT
TRBD1	few	TRBV12-3/TRBV12-4	TRBJ1-2	13	CASSLGTVGGYTF	TGTGCCAGCAGTCTGGGGACAGTAGGCGGCTACACCTTC
TRBD1	many	TRBV7-8	TRBJ2-5	16	CASRTGTGKNWETQYF	TGTGCCAGCAGGACCGGGACAGGGAAGAATTGGGAGACCCAGTACTTC
-	few	TRBV7-9	TRBJ2-3	13	CASSPFSSDTQYF	TGTGCCAGCTCTCCTTTTTCCTCAGATACGCAGTATTTT
TRBD1	few	TRBV6-5	TRBJ1-3	17	CASSYSSAGGYGNTIYF	TGTGCCAGCAGTTACTCGTCGGCAGGGGGGTATGGAAACACCATATATTTT
-	-	TRBV15	TRBJ2-2	14	CATSRDSGSGELFF	TGTGCCACCAGCAGAGATTCGGGATCCGGGGAGCTGTTTTTT